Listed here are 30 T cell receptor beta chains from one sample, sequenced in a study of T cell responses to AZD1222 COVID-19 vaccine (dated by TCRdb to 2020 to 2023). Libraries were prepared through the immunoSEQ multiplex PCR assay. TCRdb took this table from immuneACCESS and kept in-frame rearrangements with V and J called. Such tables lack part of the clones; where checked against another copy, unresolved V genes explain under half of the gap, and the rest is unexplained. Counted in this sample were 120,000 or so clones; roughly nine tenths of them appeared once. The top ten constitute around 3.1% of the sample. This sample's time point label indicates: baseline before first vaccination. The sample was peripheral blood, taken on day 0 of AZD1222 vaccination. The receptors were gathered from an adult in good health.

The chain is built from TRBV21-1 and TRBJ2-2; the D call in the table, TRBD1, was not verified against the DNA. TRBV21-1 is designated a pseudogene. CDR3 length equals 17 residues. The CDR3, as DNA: TGTGCCAGCAGCAAAGAGGCCCGGGACACGAACACCGGGGAGCTGTTTTTT. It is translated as CASSKEARDTNTGELFF.

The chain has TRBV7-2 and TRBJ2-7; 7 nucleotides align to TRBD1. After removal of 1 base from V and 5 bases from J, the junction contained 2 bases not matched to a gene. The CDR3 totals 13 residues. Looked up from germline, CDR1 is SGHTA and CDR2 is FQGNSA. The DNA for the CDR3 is TGTGCCAGCAGCTTAGACAGGGGAAACGAGCAGTACTTC. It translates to CASSLDRGNEQYF.

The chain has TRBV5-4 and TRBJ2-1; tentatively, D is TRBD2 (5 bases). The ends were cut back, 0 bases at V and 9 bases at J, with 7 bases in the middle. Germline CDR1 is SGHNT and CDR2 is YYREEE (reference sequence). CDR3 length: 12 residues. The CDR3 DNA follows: TGTGCCAGCAGCTTGGCAGGACTTGAGCAGTTCTTC. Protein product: CASSLAGLEQFF.

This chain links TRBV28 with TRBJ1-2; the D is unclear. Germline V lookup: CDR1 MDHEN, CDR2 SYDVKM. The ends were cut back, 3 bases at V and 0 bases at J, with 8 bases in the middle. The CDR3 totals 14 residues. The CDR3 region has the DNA TGTGCCAGCAGTTTTCTTCAGGCTAACTATGGCTACACCTTC. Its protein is CASSFLQANYGYTF.

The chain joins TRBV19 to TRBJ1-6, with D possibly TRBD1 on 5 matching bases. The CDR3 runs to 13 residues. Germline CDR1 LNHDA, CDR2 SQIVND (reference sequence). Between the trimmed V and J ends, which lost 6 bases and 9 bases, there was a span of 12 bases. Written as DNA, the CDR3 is TGTGCCAGTAGCCCGACAGCCGGTTCACCCCTCCACTTT. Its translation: CASSPTAGSPLHF.

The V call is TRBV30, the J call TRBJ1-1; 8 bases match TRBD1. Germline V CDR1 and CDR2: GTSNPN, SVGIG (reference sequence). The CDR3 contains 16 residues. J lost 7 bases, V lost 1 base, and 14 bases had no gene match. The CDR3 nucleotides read TGTGCCTGGAGTGCCTTGTTTTTTGACAGGGGTGGTGAAGCTTTCTTT. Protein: CAWSALFFDRGGEAFF. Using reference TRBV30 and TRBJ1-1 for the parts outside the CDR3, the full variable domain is SQTIHQWPATLVQPVGSPLSLECTVEGTSNPNLYWYRQAAGRGLQLLFYSVGIGQISSEVPQNLSASRPQDRQFILSSKKLLLSDSGFYLCAWSALFFDRGGEAFFGQGTRLTVV.

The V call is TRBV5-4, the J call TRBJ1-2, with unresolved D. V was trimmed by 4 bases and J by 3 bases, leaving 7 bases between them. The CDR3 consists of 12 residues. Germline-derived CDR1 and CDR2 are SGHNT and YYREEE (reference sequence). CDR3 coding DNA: TGTGCCAGCAGCCTCGGGGACTATGGCTACACCTTC. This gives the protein CASSLGDYGYTF.

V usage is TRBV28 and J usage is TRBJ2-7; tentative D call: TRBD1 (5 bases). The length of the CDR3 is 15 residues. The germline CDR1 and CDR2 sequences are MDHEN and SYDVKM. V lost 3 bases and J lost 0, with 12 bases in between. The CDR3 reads CASSFFRTLSYEQYF. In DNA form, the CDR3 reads TGTGCCAGCAGTTTCTTCCGGACACTCTCCTACGAGCAGTACTTC.

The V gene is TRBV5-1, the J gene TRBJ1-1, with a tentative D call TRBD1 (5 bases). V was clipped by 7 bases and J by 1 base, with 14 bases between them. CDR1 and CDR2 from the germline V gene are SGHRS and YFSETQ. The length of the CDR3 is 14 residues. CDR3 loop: CASGLQARNTEAFF. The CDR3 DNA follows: TGCGCCAGCGGTTTACAGGCGAGGAACACTGAAGCTTTCTTT.

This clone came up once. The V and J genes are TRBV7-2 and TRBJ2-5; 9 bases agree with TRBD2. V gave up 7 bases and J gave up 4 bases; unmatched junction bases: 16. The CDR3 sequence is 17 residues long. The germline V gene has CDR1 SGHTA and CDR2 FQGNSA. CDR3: CASTPIGWRGGGETQYF. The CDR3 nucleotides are TGTGCCAGCACCCCTATAGGGTGGCGGGGGGGAGGAGAGACCCAGTACTTC.

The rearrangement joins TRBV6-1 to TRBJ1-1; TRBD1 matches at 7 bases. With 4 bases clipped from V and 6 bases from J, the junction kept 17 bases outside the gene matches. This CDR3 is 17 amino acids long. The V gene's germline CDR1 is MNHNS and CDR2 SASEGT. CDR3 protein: CASSGALQGQTGAEAFF. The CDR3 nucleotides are TGTGCCAGCAGTGGGGCTCTACAGGGGCAGACTGGGGCTGAAGCTTTCTTT.

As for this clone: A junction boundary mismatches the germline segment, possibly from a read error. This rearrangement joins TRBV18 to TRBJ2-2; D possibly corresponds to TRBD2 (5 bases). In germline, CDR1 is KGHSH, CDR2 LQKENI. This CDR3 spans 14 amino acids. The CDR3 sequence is CASSPTGNAGELFF. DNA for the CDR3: TGTGCCAGCTCACCTACCGGGAACGCCGGGGAGCTGTTTTTT.

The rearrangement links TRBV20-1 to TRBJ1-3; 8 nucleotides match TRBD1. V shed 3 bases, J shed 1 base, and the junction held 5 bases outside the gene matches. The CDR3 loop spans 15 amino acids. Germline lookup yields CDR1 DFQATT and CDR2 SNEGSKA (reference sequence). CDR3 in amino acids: CSASLTGGSGNTIYF. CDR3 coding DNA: TGCAGTGCTAGTCTCACAGGGGGTTCTGGAAACACCATATATTTT.

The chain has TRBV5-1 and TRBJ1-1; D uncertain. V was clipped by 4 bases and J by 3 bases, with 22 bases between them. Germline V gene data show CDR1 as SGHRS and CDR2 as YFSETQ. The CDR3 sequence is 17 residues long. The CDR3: CASSLNRQLDYDTEAFF. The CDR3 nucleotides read TGCGCCAGCAGCCTAAACAGACAACTGGACTATGACACTGAAGCTTTCTTT.

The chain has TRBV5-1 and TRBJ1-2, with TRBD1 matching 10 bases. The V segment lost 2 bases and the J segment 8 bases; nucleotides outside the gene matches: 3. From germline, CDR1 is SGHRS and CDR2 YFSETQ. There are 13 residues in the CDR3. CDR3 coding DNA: TGCGCCAGCAGCTTTGACAGGGGGCTGGGCTACACCTTC. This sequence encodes CASSFDRGLGYTF.

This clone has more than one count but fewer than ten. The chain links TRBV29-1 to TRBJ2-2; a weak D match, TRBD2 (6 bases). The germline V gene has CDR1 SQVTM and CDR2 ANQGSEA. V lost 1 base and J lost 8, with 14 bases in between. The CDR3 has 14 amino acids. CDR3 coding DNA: TGCAGCGTTGAAGTCGGGAGCCGAGGGGGGGAGCTGTTTTTT. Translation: CSVEVGSRGGELFF.

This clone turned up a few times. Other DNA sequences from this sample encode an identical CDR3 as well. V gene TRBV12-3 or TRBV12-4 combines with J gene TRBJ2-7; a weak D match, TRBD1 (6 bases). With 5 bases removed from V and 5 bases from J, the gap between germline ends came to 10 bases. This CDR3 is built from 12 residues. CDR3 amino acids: CASSRTDHEQYF. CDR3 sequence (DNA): TGTGCCAGCAGTAGGACAGACCACGAGCAGTACTTC.

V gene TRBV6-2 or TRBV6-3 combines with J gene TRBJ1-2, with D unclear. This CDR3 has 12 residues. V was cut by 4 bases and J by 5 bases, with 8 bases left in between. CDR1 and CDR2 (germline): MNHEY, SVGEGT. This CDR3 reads CASSSADYGYTF. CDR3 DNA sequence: TGTGCCAGCAGTTCGGCTGATTATGGCTACACCTTC.

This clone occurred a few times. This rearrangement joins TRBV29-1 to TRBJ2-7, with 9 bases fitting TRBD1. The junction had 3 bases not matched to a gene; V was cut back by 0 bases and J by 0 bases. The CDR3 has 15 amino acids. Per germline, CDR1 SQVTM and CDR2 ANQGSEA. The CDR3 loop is CSVEDWTGVSYEQYF. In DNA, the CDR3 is TGCAGCGTTGAAGACTGGACAGGGGTCTCCTACGAGCAGTACTTC.

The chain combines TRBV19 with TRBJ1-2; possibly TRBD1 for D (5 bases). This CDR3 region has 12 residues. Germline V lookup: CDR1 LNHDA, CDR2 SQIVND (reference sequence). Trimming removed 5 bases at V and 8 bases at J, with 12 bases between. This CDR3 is CASSSRDGGYTF. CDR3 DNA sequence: TGTGCCAGTAGTTCCAGGGATGGGGGCTACACCTTC. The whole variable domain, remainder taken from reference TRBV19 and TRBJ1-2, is DGGITQSPKYLFRKEGQNVTLSCEQNLNHDAMYWYRQDPGQGLRLIYYSQIVNDFQKGDIAEGYSVSREKKESFPLTVTSAQKNPTAFYLCASSSRDGGYTFGSGTRLTVV.

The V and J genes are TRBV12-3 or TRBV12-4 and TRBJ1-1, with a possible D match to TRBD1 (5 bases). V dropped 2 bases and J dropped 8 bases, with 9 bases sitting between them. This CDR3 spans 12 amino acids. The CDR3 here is CASSLYGAEAFF. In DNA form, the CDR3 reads TGTGCCAGCAGTTTATATGGGGCCGAAGCTTTCTTT.

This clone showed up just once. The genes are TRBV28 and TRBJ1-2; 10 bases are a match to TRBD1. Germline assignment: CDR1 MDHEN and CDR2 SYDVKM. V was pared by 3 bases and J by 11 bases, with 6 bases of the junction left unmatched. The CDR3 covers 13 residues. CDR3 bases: TGTGCCAGCAGTTTTCGCGGACAGGGGGGTTACACCTTC. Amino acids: CASSFRGQGGYTF.

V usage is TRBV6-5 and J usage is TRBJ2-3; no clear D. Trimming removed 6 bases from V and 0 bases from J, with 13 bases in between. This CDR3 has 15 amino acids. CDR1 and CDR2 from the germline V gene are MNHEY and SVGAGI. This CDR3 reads CASRLDGASTDTQYF. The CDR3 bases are TGTGCCAGCAGGCTGGACGGCGCCAGCACAGATACGCAGTATTTT.

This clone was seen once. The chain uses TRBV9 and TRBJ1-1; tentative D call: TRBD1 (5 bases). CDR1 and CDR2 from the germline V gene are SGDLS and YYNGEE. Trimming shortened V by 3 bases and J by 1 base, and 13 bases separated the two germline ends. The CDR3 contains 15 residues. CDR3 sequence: CASSAQGLRNTEAFF. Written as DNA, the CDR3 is TGTGCCAGCAGCGCCCAGGGACTCAGGAACACTGAAGCTTTCTTT.

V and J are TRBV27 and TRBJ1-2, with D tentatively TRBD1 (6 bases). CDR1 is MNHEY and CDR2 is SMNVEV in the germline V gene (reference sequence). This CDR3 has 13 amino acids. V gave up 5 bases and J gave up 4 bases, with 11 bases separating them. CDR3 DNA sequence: TGTGCCAGCAGTCCGACAGGCCTCTATGGCTACACCTTC. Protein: CASSPTGLYGYTF.

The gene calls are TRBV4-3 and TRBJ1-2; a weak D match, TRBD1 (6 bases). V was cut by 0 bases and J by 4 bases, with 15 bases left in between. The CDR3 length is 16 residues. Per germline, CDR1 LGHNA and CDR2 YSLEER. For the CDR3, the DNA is TGCGCCAGCAGCCAAGAGCGTTCAGGGGTGAGCTATGGCTACACCTTC. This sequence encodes CASSQERSGVSYGYTF.

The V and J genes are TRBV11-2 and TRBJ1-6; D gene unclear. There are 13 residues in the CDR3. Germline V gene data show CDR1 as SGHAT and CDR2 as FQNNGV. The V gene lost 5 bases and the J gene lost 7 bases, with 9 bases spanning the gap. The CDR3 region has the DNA TGTGCCAGCAGCCCCTTGTTGAATTCACCCCTCCACTTT. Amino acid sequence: CASSPLLNSPLHF.

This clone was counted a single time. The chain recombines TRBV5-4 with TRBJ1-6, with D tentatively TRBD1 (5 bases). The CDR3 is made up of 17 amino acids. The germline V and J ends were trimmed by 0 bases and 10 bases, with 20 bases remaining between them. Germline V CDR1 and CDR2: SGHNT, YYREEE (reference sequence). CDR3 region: CASSLAWDQQASSPLHF. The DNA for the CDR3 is TGTGCCAGCAGCTTGGCCTGGGACCAGCAAGCTAGCTCACCCCTCCACTTT. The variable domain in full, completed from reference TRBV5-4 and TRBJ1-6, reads ETGVTQSPTHLIKTRGQQVTLRCSSQSGHNTVSWYQQALGQGPQFIFQYYREEENGRGNFPPRFSGLQFPNYSSELNVNALELDDSALYLCASSLAWDQQASSPLHFGNGTRLTVT.

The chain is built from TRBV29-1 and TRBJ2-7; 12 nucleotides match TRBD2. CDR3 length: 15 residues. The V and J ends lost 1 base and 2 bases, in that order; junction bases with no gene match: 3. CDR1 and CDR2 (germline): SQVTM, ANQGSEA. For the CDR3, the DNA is TGCAGCGTTGAAGGGACTAGCGGGGCTCCCTACGAGCAGTACTTC. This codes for CSVEGTSGAPYEQYF.

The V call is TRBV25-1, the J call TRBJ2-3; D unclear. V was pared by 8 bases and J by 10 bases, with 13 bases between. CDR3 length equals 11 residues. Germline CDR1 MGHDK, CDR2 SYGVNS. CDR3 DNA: TGTGCCAGCTCCTCTGGCAGCCCGCAGTATTTT. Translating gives CASSSGSPQYF. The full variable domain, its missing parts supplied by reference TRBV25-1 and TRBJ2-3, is EADIYQTPRYLVIGTGKKITLECSQTMGHDKMYWYQQDPGMELHLIHYSYGVNSTEKGDLSSESTVSRIRTEHFPLTLESARPSHTSQYLCASSSGSPQYFGPGTRLTVL.